This TCR beta chain was identified during a study of T-cell memory formation after mild COVID-19. TCR alpha and TCR beta cDNA libraries with sample barcodes and UMIs came from 5'RACE using constant-segment primers. TCRdb itself ran the 5' RACE reads through MiXCR, one entry per CDR3 protein. Seen here are under 300,000 distinct CDR3 sequences, more than 8% observed once, and the top ten hold under 25%. The CDR3 is 16 amino acids. Deletions cut 6 bases from V and 2 bases from J, with 19 bases between. CDR1 is SEHNR and CDR2 is FQNEAQ in the germline V gene (reference sequence). This clonotype turned up a few times. Antigen unknown. Study results and caveats: Some SARS-CoV-2-responding clones were already detected in memory before infection. Clones from the second wave (peaking day 37) had unconfirmed SARS-CoV-2 specificity. Researchers report contracting CD4+ clones mostly in CM and EM, with CD8+ clones in EMRA.

The chain uses TRBV7-9 and TRBJ2-5; possible D gene TRBD2, 5 bases. The TCR sequence derives from a man younger than 35 who had mild COVID-19 (a few samples of this study predate the infection). Cell type and time point are not known. The sample was PBMCs or a T cell subset sorted from them (not recorded which). CDR3 in DNA: TGTGCCAGCAGTCGTAGCCTTGGAGGTGGGCAAGAGACCCAGTACTTC. Its translation: CASSRSLGGGQETQYF.